This T cell receptor beta chain was documented in a study of regulatory and conventional T cells in RAG deficiency. Losses at the gene ends were 6 bases for V and 0 bases for J; bases not matched to a gene: 7. The CDR3 contains 15 residues. From germline, CDR1 is SNHLY and CDR2 FYNNEI. A remark on this clone: Its matching antigen is unknown.

General study results and limits: These Omenn syndrome Treg sorts may hold peripherally activated cells instead.

The protocol was immunoSEQ multiplex PCR, while the TCRdb copy is restricted to in-frame clones and leaves out a portion. The data contain around 37,000 clones, roughly 90% of them singletons. Another study also made use of these data, one on regulatory T cells. As that study records: Amplification used 52 TRBV primers and 13 TRBJ primers.

V is TRBV2 and J is TRBJ2-5; 7 bases agree with TRBD2. This TCR was recovered from a human donor in good health. The sample comprised CD8+ T cells sorted from blood. CDR3 in amino acids: CASRSGGSYQETQYF. The CDR3 nucleotides read TGTGCCAGCAGGTCGGGCGGGAGTTACCAAGAGACCCAGTACTTC.